The 25 T cell receptor beta chains below come from one sample, sequenced in a study of CD8+ T cells in alopecia areata. Reverse transcribed after extraction, RNA yielded cDNA as the sequencing template. Measured with immunoSEQ multiplex PCR; TCRdb has only the in-frame clones, and not every one. The table shows about 13,000 clones, with under 65% occurring only once. Those with alopecia areata gave lesional scalp punch biopsies and peripheral blood. This specimen was skin, taken at week 0. The origin of the receptors is a human donor with alopecia areata.

The rearrangement links TRBV27 to TRBJ1-3, with 7 bases that match TRBD1. The CDR3 spans 15 residues. V shed 6 bases, J shed 5 bases, and the junction held 10 bases outside the gene matches. The germline V gene has CDR1 MNHEY and CDR2 SMNVEV (reference sequence). CDR3 nucleotide sequence: TGTGCCAGCAGCCGAACAGGGGATCGAAGAAACACCATATATTTT. This sequence encodes CASSRTGDRRNTIYF.

The chain uses TRBV30 and TRBJ1-1; D is unresolved. This CDR3 contains 13 residues. Germline lookup yields CDR1 GTSNPN and CDR2 SVGIG (reference sequence). The V end lost 1 base, the J end lost 6 bases, and 12 bases lay between the germline ends. The DNA for the CDR3 is TGTGCCTGGAGTGCACTCGGGCGAGCTGAAGCTTTCTTT. It yields the protein CAWSALGRAEAFF.

The V and J genes are TRBV4-3 and TRBJ2-7, with D uncertain. V was clipped by 0 bases and J by 4 bases, with 10 bases between them. The CDR3 consists of 14 residues. Germline CDR1 is LGHNA and CDR2 is YSLEER. CDR3 loop: CASSQDLGIYEQYF. The CDR3 DNA follows: TGCGCCAGCAGCCAAGATCTGGGGATTTACGAGCAGTACTTC.

The chain has TRBV5-4 and TRBJ2-7, with D perhaps matching TRBD2 (6 bases). CDR3 length: 14 amino acids. Deletions cut 2 bases from V and 8 bases from J, with 17 bases between. CDR1 and CDR2 (germline): SGHNT, YYREEE (reference sequence). The CDR3 bases are TGTGCCAGCAGCTTTCGCGGGGATACCCAACAGCAGTACTTC. Amino acids: CASSFRGDTQQQYF.

This sequence joins TRBV7-3 and TRBJ2-1; 8 bases match TRBD1. With V trimmed by 4 bases and J by 13 bases, 9 bases remained unmatched. Germline V lookup: CDR1 SGHTA, CDR2 FQGTGA. The CDR3 is 13 residues long. Here the CDR3 reads CASSSGGRGEQFF. The DNA for the CDR3 is TGTGCCAGCAGCTCAGGGGGCCGGGGAGAACAGTTCTTC. Full variable domain (remainder filled in from reference TRBV7-3 and TRBJ2-1): GAGVSQTPSNKVTEKGKYVELRCDPISGHTALYWYRQSLGQGPEFLIYFQGTGAADDSGLPNDRFFAVRPEGSVSTLKIQRTERGDSAVYLCASSSGGRGEQFFGPGTRLTVL.

CDR3 sequence: CASSFGQGGLYGYTF. The CDR3 DNA is TGTGCCAGCAGCTTCGGACAGGGAGGGTTATATGGCTACACCTTC. The V and J genes are TRBV7-8 and TRBJ1-2; 8 nucleotides align to TRBD1. Germline CDR1 and CDR2: SGHVS and FQNEAQ. This CDR3 comprises 15 residues. Trimming removed 3 bases from V and 5 bases from J; junction bases left unmatched: 8.

V gene TRBV7-2 combines with J gene TRBJ2-5, with D perhaps given as TRBD1 or TRBD2 (6 bases each). The CDR3 totals 15 residues. Deletions cut 1 base from V and 5 bases from J, with 14 bases between. In germline, CDR1 is SGHTA, CDR2 FQGNSA. CDR3 sequence (DNA): TGTGCCAGCAGCTTAGAGGGGGGCCTGACGGAGACCCAGTACTTC. It yields the protein CASSLEGGLTETQYF.

The count of this clone is one. The chain uses TRBV6-5 and TRBJ2-2, with 7 bases aligning to TRBD1. From germline, CDR1 is MNHEY and CDR2 SVGAGI. CDR3 length: 16 amino acids. The V gene end was trimmed by 0 bases and the J gene end by 1 base; junction bases not matched to a gene: 2. As DNA, the CDR3 is TGTGCCAGCAGTTACTCCGGGACAGTGAACACCGGGGAGCTGTTTTTT. Translated, it gives CASSYSGTVNTGELFF.

This clone was counted once. The chain uses TRBV15 and TRBJ2-6; D remains ambiguous. The V and J ends lost 1 base and 1 base respectively, with 11 bases between them. The CDR3 length is 17 residues. CDR1 LNHNV and CDR2 YYDKDF come from the germline V gene (reference sequence). The CDR3 bases are TGTGCCACCAGCAGAGCCACCAACCCGTCTGGGGCCAACGTCCTGACTTTC. This sequence encodes CATSRATNPSGANVLTF.

The V gene is TRBV5-1, the J gene TRBJ1-3; 7 bases are shared with TRBD1. The length of the CDR3 is 19 residues. J gave up 2 bases and V 1 base, and 15 bases lay outside the gene matches. The germline gives CDR1 SGHRS, CDR2 YFSETQ. This chain's CDR3 is CASSLSILGMTGTGNTIYF. In nucleotides, the CDR3 is TGCGCCAGCAGCTTGTCGATTCTCGGAATGACAGGGACTGGAAACACCATATATTTT.

The CDR3 sequence: CASSQMQGGNQPQHF. As DNA, the CDR3 is TGTGCCAGCAGCCAAATGCAGGGGGGAAATCAGCCCCAGCATTTT. The gene calls are TRBV16 and TRBJ1-5; TRBD1 matches 7 bases. The CDR3 runs to 15 residues. Germline V lookup: CDR1 KGHSY, CDR2 FQNENV. V lost 2 bases to trimming and J lost 4 bases; unmatched junction nucleotides: 5. The full variable domain, with the rest looked up from reference TRBV16 and TRBJ1-5, is GEEVAQTPKHLVRGEGQKAKLYCAPIKGHSYVFWYQQVLKNEFKFLISFQNENVFDETGMPKERFSAKCLPNSPCSLEIQATKLEDSAVYFCASSQMQGGNQPQHFGDGTRLSIL.

The sample holds a few counts of this clone. The chain links TRBV7-6 to TRBJ2-7; 11 bases agree with TRBD1. This CDR3 has 18 amino acids. V lost 7 bases to trimming and J lost 4 bases; unmatched junction nucleotides: 18. The germline gives CDR1 SGHVS, CDR2 FNYEAQ. CDR3 coding DNA: TGTGCCAGCACCCAGTCACCGTGGGACAGGGGGTCGAAGTACGAGCAGTACTTC. It yields the protein CASTQSPWDRGSKYEQYF.

The chain combines TRBV28 with TRBJ1-5, with TRBD1 as a possible D gene (5 bases). V lost 8 bases and J lost 1, with 12 bases in between. The CDR3 covers 14 residues. Germline V gene lookup returns CDR1 MDHEN and CDR2 SYDVKM. This CDR3 reads CASGHEQSNQPQHF. The CDR3 DNA sequence: TGTGCCAGCGGACACGAGCAGAGCAATCAGCCCCAGCATTTT.

This rearrangement joins TRBV30 to TRBJ1-2, with a possible D match to TRBD1 (5 bases). Trimming cost V 0 bases and J 3 bases, with 17 bases left between them. CDR1 is GTSNPN and CDR2 is SVGIG in the germline V gene (reference sequence). This CDR3 region has 16 residues. This CDR3 is CAWSVRWGDPHYGYTF. CDR3 in DNA: TGTGCCTGGAGTGTCCGATGGGGGGATCCCCACTATGGCTACACCTTC.

CDR3 amino acids: CASSITGFNSPLHF. CDR3 sequence (DNA): TGTGCCAGCAGCATCACCGGATTTAATTCACCCCTCCACTTT. The chain carries TRBV7-3 and TRBJ1-6; unclear D gene. V was clipped by 5 bases and J by 6 bases, with 11 bases between them. The CDR3 runs 14 residues. Germline CDR1 SGHTA, CDR2 FQGTGA.

The chain combines TRBV18 with TRBJ1-5, with 9 bases identical to TRBD1. Germline V gene sequence: CDR1 KGHSH, CDR2 LQKENI. V lost 3 bases to trimming and J lost 2 bases; unmatched junction nucleotides: 2. This CDR3 has 15 amino acids. CDR3 sequence (DNA): TGTGCCAGCTCACCGTGGACAGGGGGCAATCAGCCCCAGCATTTT. Amino acids: CASSPWTGGNQPQHF. Full variable domain (remainder filled in from reference TRBV18 and TRBJ1-5): NAGVMQNPRHLVRRRGQEARLRCSPMKGHSHVYWYRQLPEEGLKFMVYLQKENIIDESGMPKERFSAEFPKEGPSILRIQQVVRGDSAAYFCASSPWTGGNQPQHFGDGTRLSIL.

This clone came up a few times. This chain uses TRBV7-2 with TRBJ2-7; 7 bases align to TRBD1. The CDR3 has 14 residues. J lost 7 bases, V lost 1 base, and 7 bases had no gene match. Germline V CDR1 and CDR2: SGHTA, FQGNSA. CDR3 loop: CASSLGRGLVEQYF. The CDR3 nucleotides read TGTGCCAGCAGCTTAGGCAGGGGGTTGGTTGAGCAGTACTTC.

This clone appeared a few times. V gene TRBV19 combines with J gene TRBJ1-1; D gene unclear. Trimming shortened V by 7 bases and J by 2 bases, and 11 bases separated the two germline ends. The germline gives CDR1 LNHDA, CDR2 SQIVND (reference sequence). This CDR3 is built from 13 residues. CDR3 loop: CASKVLGNTEAFF. DNA of the CDR3: TGTGCCAGTAAGGTACTTGGAAACACTGAAGCTTTCTTT. Using reference TRBV19 and TRBJ1-1 for the parts outside the CDR3, the full variable domain is DGGITQSPKYLFRKEGQNVTLSCEQNLNHDAMYWYRQDPGQGLRLIYYSQIVNDFQKGDIAEGYSVSREKKESFPLTVTSAQKNPTAFYLCASKVLGNTEAFFGQGTRLTVV.

The chain links TRBV2 to TRBJ1-5, with D hard to call. Trimming took 3 bases from V and 0 from J, leaving 9 bases between them. The CDR3 totals 15 residues. Germline-derived CDR1 and CDR2 are SNHLY and FYNNEI. The CDR3 spells CASSDGMNSNQPQHF. The DNA of the CDR3 is TGTGCCAGCAGTGATGGGATGAATAGCAATCAGCCCCAGCATTTT.

V gene TRBV7-9 combines with J gene TRBJ1-1; D unresolved. The germline CDR1 and CDR2 sequences are SEHNR and FQNEAQ (reference sequence). The V gene lost 3 bases and the J gene lost 11 bases, with 10 bases spanning the gap. The CDR3 runs to 11 residues. The CDR3 spells CASSFGGGAFF. CDR3 coding DNA: TGTGCCAGCAGCTTCGGCGGCGGGGCTTTCTTT.

This clone was observed a single time. The V call is TRBV4-2, the J call TRBJ1-1; possible D gene TRBD1, 5 bases. Trimming took off 5 bases at V and 6 bases at J, with 10 bases between the two ends. The CDR3 covers 12 residues. Per germline, CDR1 LGHNA and CDR2 YNFKEQ. CDR3 amino acids: CASSGRQPEAFF. CDR3 DNA sequence: TGTGCCAGCAGCGGAAGACAGCCTGAAGCTTTCTTT.

V and J are TRBV28 and TRBJ2-5; 8 positions match TRBD2. Germline V gene sequence: CDR1 MDHEN, CDR2 SYDVKM. The CDR3 runs 15 residues. The V segment lost 8 bases and the J segment 4 bases; nucleotides outside the gene matches: 12. This chain's CDR3 is CASLPAGRGAETQYF. DNA for the CDR3: TGTGCCAGCCTTCCTGCGGGGCGGGGGGCAGAGACCCAGTACTTC.

This clone appeared a few times. The gene calls are TRBV5-1 and TRBJ1-2; the D gene is possibly TRBD1 (5 bases). The germline V gene encodes CDR1 SGHRS and CDR2 YFSETQ. This CDR3 has 14 residues. V shed 1 base and J shed 4 bases, with 11 bases lying between them. CDR3 residues: CASSLSADIYGYTF. CDR3 coding DNA: TGCGCCAGCAGCTTGTCCGCGGACATCTATGGCTACACCTTC.

V and J are TRBV4-3 and TRBJ1-4; the D is unclear. The CDR3 sequence is 19 residues long. Between the trimmed V and J ends, which lost 1 base and 3 bases, there was a span of 21 bases. Germline CDR1 and CDR2: LGHNA and YSLEER. CDR3 residues: CASSQGIRWRSPSNEKLFF. CDR3 in DNA: TGCGCCAGCAGCCAAGGGATTAGGTGGCGGAGCCCCTCTAATGAAAAACTGTTTTTT.

This clone was seen a handful of times. V and J are TRBV28 and TRBJ1-5; 7 positions match TRBD1. CDR1 is MDHEN, CDR2 SYDVKM, per germline. J gave up 6 bases and V 5 bases, and 19 bases lay outside the gene matches. CDR3 length equals 18 residues. In nucleotides, the CDR3 is TGTGCCAGCAGTGTCACAGGGGTCGTCCTAGCGAATGGTCAGCCCCAGCATTTT. Its protein is CASSVTGVVLANGQPQHF.